The source of this T cell receptor (beta chain) is a study of identical twins. TCRdb recomputed calls from the 5' RACE reads with MiXCR, one row per CDR3 protein. Of approximately 620,000 distinct CDR3 sequences listed, 8.6% are singletons. This CDR3 is built from 14 residues. CDR1 DFQATT and CDR2 SNEGSKA come from the germline V gene (reference sequence). V lost 5 bases, J lost 2 bases, and 7 bases stayed unmatched. Only a few counts were recorded for this clonotype. These data were also filed under a second study, of yellow fever vaccine responses in identical twins.

Sequenced input: PBMCs. The source is a woman aged 18-29 years in good health. The gene calls are TRBV20-1 and TRBJ2-7; 9 bases line up with TRBD1. CDR3 nucleotide sequence: TGCAGTGCTGGCCCCTGGGACAGGGCCTACGAGCAGTACTTC. Translating gives CSAGPWDRAYEQYF.